The clone carrying this T cell receptor (beta chain) has a handful of counts. The antigen remains unidentified. The sample comes from a study of CD4 T cells in relation to SARS-CoV-2 and coronaviruses. Study-wide points: In approximately 70% of donors, memory CD4+ clonotypes crossrecognized SARS-CoV-2 and at least one common cold coronavirus spike. The cross-reactivity analysis covered only spike protein, not other viral proteins.

Unexposed donor CD4+ T cells date from 2011-2018, before the COVID-19 pandemic. Isolation of CD4+ T cells took place after roughly nine days in culture. Unexposed-donor CD4+ T cells were probed with SARS-CoV-2 S/N and four cold-coronavirus spikes, cells permitting. The CDR3 length is 15 residues. Trimming removed 3 bases from V and 3 bases from J, with 12 bases in between. CDR1 and CDR2 from the germline V gene are SGHVS and FNYEAQ. The method was immunoSEQ multiplex PCR; TCRdb's version includes in-frame clones alone and lacks a portion of them. The sample lists about 12,000 clones, less than 70% seen once, with around 7.6% in the top ten.

The source material was CD4+ T cells from PBMCs, cultured in vitro. The chain uses TRBV7-6 and TRBJ1-3, with D perhaps matching TRBD1 (6 bases). The clonotype comes from a human donor in good health. The CDR3 nucleotides read TGTGCCAGCAGCTTTGGGGGGGCTGTTGGAAACACCATATATTTT. It is translated as CASSFGGAVGNTIYF.